One and the same sample provided the 13 T cell receptor beta chains below, sequenced in a study of molecular identifiers for immune sequencing clone quantification. TCRdb ran MiXCR on the PCR reads and lists one entry per CDR3 protein. The sample lists about 630,000 distinct CDR3 sequences; about 25% were seen once. The sample comprised naive CD8+ T cells from blood, with Jurkat cell RNA spiked in. Subset specified: FACS-sorted CD8+CD4-CCR7+CD45RA+ naive T cells. The origin of the receptors is a human donor in good health. Some libraries in this study had Jurkat cell RNA spiked in.

In this sample, this clonotype turned up a few times. J is TRBJ1-5 and V is TRBV25-1; D ambiguous. The germline V and J ends were trimmed by 6 bases and 1 base, with 10 bases remaining between them. Germline lookup yields CDR1 MGHDK and CDR2 SYGVNS. The CDR3 is made up of 14 amino acids. Written as DNA, the CDR3 is TGTGCCAGCAGCGACTTGGGGAGCAATCAGCCCCAGCATTTT. Translation gives CASSDLGSNQPQHF.

In this sample, this clonotype turned up many times. The CDR3 bases are TGTGCCAGCAGCTTAGTGGGCCAATACAATGAGCAGTTCTTC. Translation gives CASSLVGQYNEQFF. The chain is built from TRBV7-2 and TRBJ2-1; D unresolved. Looked up from germline, CDR1 is SGHTA and CDR2 is FQGNSA. This CDR3 region has 14 residues. Trimming pared 1 base from V and 4 bases from J, leaving 8 bases between.

The table lists this clonotype with many counts. J is TRBJ2-7 and V is TRBV5-1, with 9 bases lining up with TRBD1. The CDR3 totals 17 residues. Germline V gene sequence: CDR1 SGHRS, CDR2 YFSETQ. V was pared by 4 bases and J by 6 bases, with 17 bases of the junction left unmatched. CDR3 DNA sequence: TGCGCCAGCAGCCTCGACCTACCCGGGACAGGGCACCTCGAGCAGTACTTC. Its translation: CASSLDLPGTGHLEQYF.

For this clonotype: The junction and the germline gene differ at one end; a read error may be behind it. The chain couples TRBV5-6 to TRBJ1-2, with D possibly matching TRBD1 (6 bases). From germline, CDR1 is SGHDT and CDR2 YYEEEE. The CDR3 contains 16 residues. Here the CDR3 reads CASSSQTGPYNYDYTF. CDR3 nucleotide sequence: TGTGCCAGCAGCTCCCAGACAGGACCTTATAACTATGACTACACCTTC.

As concerns this clonotype: One end of the junction varies from germline; a read error may be responsible. The rearrangement joins TRBV29-1 to TRBJ2-3; 8 positions match TRBD2. Germline V gives CDR1 SQVTM, CDR2 ANQGSEA. The length of the CDR3 is 16 residues. The DNA of the CDR3 is TGCAGCGTTGAAGAGGGGACTGGCGGGAGGTCAGATACACAGTATTTT. It codes for CSVEEGTGGRSDTQYF.

The CDR3 coding sequence is TGTGCCAGCAGTCCCCCCCGGAGCTCCTACGAGCAGTACTTC. It translates to CASSPPRSSYEQYF. This rearrangement joins TRBV7-6 to TRBJ2-7, with D unclear. Per germline, CDR1 SGHVS and CDR2 FNYEAQ. Trimming stripped 6 bases from V and 0 bases from J, with 12 bases between. This CDR3 region has 14 residues.

The chain has TRBV3-1 and TRBJ2-3, with 10 bases that match TRBD2. This CDR3 spans 17 amino acids. Trimming at V came to 1 base and at J to 3 bases, leaving 7 bases not matched to a gene. Germline CDR1 LGHDT, CDR2 YNNKEL (reference sequence). As DNA, the CDR3 is TGTGCCAGCAGCCAAGTATCAGCGGGAGGGGGAACAGATACGCAGTATTTT. It yields the protein CASSQVSAGGGTDTQYF.

This clonotype was counted between two and nine times. J is TRBJ2-1 and V is TRBV27; 10 positions agree with TRBD2. The CDR3 length is 16 residues. Germline CDR1 reads MNHEY; CDR2 reads SMNVEV (reference sequence). V shed 6 bases and J 4 bases; nucleotides not matched to a gene: 9. The CDR3 is CASRWAAGGLYNEQFF. Written as DNA, the CDR3 is TGTGCCAGCAGATGGGCAGCGGGAGGGCTTTACAATGAGCAGTTCTTC.

This clonotype has a handful of counts. This chain joins TRBV11-2 and TRBJ2-7, with D unclear. From germline, CDR1 is SGHAT and CDR2 FQNNGV. Trimming removed 2 bases from V and 6 bases from J, with 11 bases in between. The CDR3 extends over 13 amino acids. The CDR3 sequence: CASSLLTASEQYF. The CDR3 DNA follows: TGTGCCAGCAGCTTACTAACAGCCTCCGAGCAGTACTTC.

This clonotype was detected a few times. The chain combines TRBV20-1 with TRBJ1-1; no reliable D call. This CDR3 contains 15 residues. Germline lookup yields CDR1 DFQATT and CDR2 SNEGSKA (reference sequence). V was trimmed by 2 bases and J by 5 bases, leaving 18 bases between them. The CDR3 here is CSARPPGFPGTEAFF. The DNA of the CDR3 is TGCAGTGCTAGACCCCCGGGGTTCCCGGGAACTGAAGCTTTCTTT.

This chain uses TRBV19 with TRBJ1-5; D not certain. In germline, CDR1 is LNHDA, CDR2 SQIVND (reference sequence). The CDR3 consists of 16 residues. V was shortened by 3 bases and J by 3 bases, with 15 bases between the two germline ends. The CDR3: CASSIGDRGYNQPQHF. Here the CDR3 DNA reads TGTGCCAGTAGTATCGGTGATCGGGGTTACAATCAGCCCCAGCATTTT. The full variable domain, rest sourced from reference TRBV19 and TRBJ1-5, is DGGITQSPKYLFRKEGQNVTLSCEQNLNHDAMYWYRQDPGQGLRLIYYSQIVNDFQKGDIAEGYSVSREKKESFPLTVTSAQKNPTAFYLCASSIGDRGYNQPQHFGDGTRLSIL.

About this clonotype itself: As the CDR3 is not closed by the conserved phenylalanine or tryptophan, this likely results from a read error. CDR3 sequence (DNA): TGTGCCAGCAGCCAAGCAGGGAGCCACCCAGAGACCCAGTACCTC. Its protein product is CASSQAGSHPETQYL. The chain recombines TRBV5-3 with TRBJ2-5; D tentatively fits TRBD1 or TRBD2 (5 bases each). TRBV5-3 is an ORF, and what it does is uncertain. V was pared by 8 bases and J by 4 bases, with 21 bases between. The CDR3 length is 15 residues.

J is TRBJ2-7 and V is TRBV5-6; the D gene is possibly TRBD1 (6 bases). This CDR3 has 18 residues. The V gene's germline CDR1 is SGHDT and CDR2 YYEEEE. The V end lost 3 bases, the J end lost 0 bases, and 22 bases lay between the germline ends. The CDR3 region is CASSSLGLRTVSSYEQYF. CDR3 DNA: TGTGCCAGCAGCTCTTTGGGCTTGAGGACAGTGAGCTCCTACGAGCAGTACTTC.